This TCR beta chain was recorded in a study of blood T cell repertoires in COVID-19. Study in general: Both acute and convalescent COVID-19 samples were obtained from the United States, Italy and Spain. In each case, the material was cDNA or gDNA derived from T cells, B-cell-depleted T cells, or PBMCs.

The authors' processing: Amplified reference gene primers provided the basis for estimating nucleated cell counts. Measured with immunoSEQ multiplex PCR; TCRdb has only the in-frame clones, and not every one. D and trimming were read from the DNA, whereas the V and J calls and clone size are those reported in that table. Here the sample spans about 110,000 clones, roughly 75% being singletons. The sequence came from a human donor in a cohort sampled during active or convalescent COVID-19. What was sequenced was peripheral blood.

This chain's CDR3 is CASSLRDNYGYTF. In nucleotides, the CDR3 is TGTGCCAGCAGCCTGCGAGATAACTATGGCTACACCTTC. The chain employs TRBV6-5 and TRBJ1-2, with unresolved D. The V end was cut by 6 bases, the J end by 1 base, with 9 bases between. The germline gives CDR1 MNHEY, CDR2 SVGAGI. CDR3 size: 13 residues.